This is a list of T cell receptor beta chains from one sample in a study of blood T cell repertoires in COVID-19. Profiling relied on immunoSEQ multiplex PCR, and the TCRdb table lists in-frame clones only, not all of them. The sample holds 250,000 to 350,000 clones, around 89% seen once. The sample was peripheral blood. The origin of the receptors is a woman aged 45-60 years with active or convalescent COVID-19. Each CDR3 is given with its conserved first and last residue. The D gene is left open where the match is weak. Some rows mark clone size as missing; the rest say once, few, many or name a class of expanded clone.

TRBJ1-1 | . | . | TRBV6-5 | CASSYSEVPNTEAFF | TGTGCCAGCAGTTACTCGGAGGTGCCGAACACTGAAGCTTTCTTT
TRBJ1-2 | TRBD1 | . | TRBV27 | CASSLARGRGYGYTF | TGTGCCAGCAGTTTAGCCAGGGGGCGGGGCTATGGCTACACCTTC
TRBJ2-1 | TRBD2 | . | TRBV5-4 | CASSLGASGGHNEQFF | TGTGCCAGCAGCTTGGGGGCTAGCGGTGGTCACAATGAGCAGTTCTTC
TRBJ2-7 | . | many | TRBV2 | CASMPGTKDEQYF | TGTGCCAGCATGCCCGGGACAAAAGACGAGCAGTACTTC
TRBJ2-2 | . | . | TRBV7-2 | CASSLALVRESNTGELFF | TGTGCCAGCAGCTTAGCGCTTGTCAGGGAATCGAACACCGGGGAGCTGTTTTTT
TRBJ1-2 | TRBD1 | once | TRBV30 | CAWANRGPGYGYTF | TGTGCCTGGGCTAACAGGGGGCCGGGCTATGGCTACACCTTC
TRBJ1-4 | TRBD1 | . | TRBV30 | CAYGQGADEKLFF | TGTGCCTATGGGCAGGGGGCGGATGAAAAACTGTTTTTT
TRBJ1-4 | TRBD1 | . | TRBV28 | CASSHGTGPEKLFF | TGTGCCAGCAGTCACGGGACAGGGCCTGAAAAACTGTTTTTT
TRBJ1-5 | . | . | TRBV28 | CASSFRVGRSNQPQHF | TGTGCCAGCAGTTTCCGGGTGGGTCGCAGCAATCAGCCCCAGCATTTT
TRBJ1-5 | TRBD1 | once | TRBV7-6 | CASSLGTGVGQPQHF | TGTGCCAGCAGCTTAGGGACAGGGGTTGGGCAGCCCCAGCATTTT
TRBJ1-5 | TRBD1 | . | TRBV19 | CASSINTGVRSNQPQHF | TGTGCCAGTAGTATTAATACAGGGGTTAGGAGCAATCAGCCCCAGCATTTT
TRBJ1-2 | TRBD1 | . | TRBV2 | CASSPLDRGPIRYTF | TGTGCCAGCAGCCCCCTGGACAGGGGACCGATTCGCTACACCTTC
TRBJ2-7 | . | . | TRBV5-1 | CASSPLAERAYEQYF | TGCGCCAGCAGTCCATTAGCGGAGAGGGCCTACGAGCAGTACTTC
TRBJ1-1 | . | . | TRBV6-2/TRBV6-3 | CASSQGGGAFF | TGTGCCAGCAGCCAAGGAGGTGGAGCTTTCTTT
TRBJ2-5 | TRBD1 | . | TRBV5-4 | CASSKGGDRALVETQYF | TGTGCCAGCAGCAAAGGAGGGGACAGGGCTTTGGTGGAGACCCAGTACTTC
TRBJ2-5 | TRBD2 | . | TRBV5-1 | CASSGSGGPGETQYF | TGCGCCAGCAGCGGAAGCGGGGGGCCGGGGGAGACCCAGTACTTC
TRBJ2-1 | TRBD1 | . | TRBV5-3 | CARSGIQGRSYNEQFF | TGTGCCAGAAGCGGCATACAGGGGCGCTCCTACAATGAGCAGTTCTTC
TRBJ1-5 | . | . | TRBV28 | CASSLTRYRDNNQPQHF | TGTGCCAGCAGTTTAACAAGGTACAGGGATAACAATCAGCCCCAGCATTTT
TRBJ2-5 | TRBD2 | . | TRBV30 | CAWSGTSGRTGQETQYF | TGTGCCTGGAGTGGGACTAGCGGGAGGACTGGGCAAGAGACCCAGTACTTC
TRBJ1-2 | . | . | TRBV19 | CASSIDRGHNYGYTF | TGTGCCAGTAGTATAGACAGGGGCCACAACTATGGCTACACCTTC
TRBJ1-6 | . | . | TRBV6-6 | CASSYAELNSPLHF | TGTGCCAGCAGTTACGCGGAACTAAATTCACCCCTCCACTTT
TRBJ1-1 | TRBD1 | . | TRBV28 | CASTVAQGALPRVNTEAFF | TGTGCCAGCACCGTTGCACAGGGGGCTCTTCCCCGTGTGAACACTGAAGCTTTCTTT
TRBJ2-1 | . | . | TRBV30 | CAWRDHYLSQFF | TGTGCCTGGAGAGACCACTATCTTTCGCAGTTCTTC
TRBJ1-2 | . | . | TRBV6-1 | CASSDLGRGYFIYGYTF | TGTGCCAGCAGTGATCTCGGCAGGGGATATTTTATCTATGGCTACACCTTC
TRBJ2-7 | TRBD1 | . | TRBV27 | CASSLSGTGQGYEQYF | TGTGCCAGCAGTTTATCGGGTACGGGACAGGGCTACGAGCAGTACTTC
TRBJ1-1 | TRBD1 | . | TRBV28 | CASRQGPTEAFF | TGTGCCAGCAGACAGGGGCCCACTGAAGCTTTCTTT
TRBJ1-5 | . | . | TRBV7-2 | CASSFWPTNQPQHF | TGTGCCAGCAGCTTTTGGCCCACGAATCAGCCCCAGCATTTT
TRBJ1-5 | TRBD1 | . | TRBV2 | CASTPDRAYNQPQHF | TGTGCCAGCACTCCGGACAGGGCTTACAATCAGCCCCAGCATTTT
TRBJ2-3 | . | . | TRBV6-5 | CASSYSPSADTQYF | TGTGCCAGCAGTTACTCTCCCTCAGCGGATACGCAGTATTTT
TRBJ2-3 | TRBD2 | . | TRBV5-3 | CARSSPAGESTDTQYF | TGTGCCAGAAGCTCCCCAGCGGGAGAAAGCACAGATACGCAGTATTTT
TRBJ2-4 | . | . | TRBV6-5 | CASRVTGWDIQYF | TGTGCCAGCAGAGTTACGGGTTGGGACATTCAGTACTTC
TRBJ1-1 | . | . | TRBV24-1 | CATSDSGPNEAFF | TGTGCCACCAGTGATTCGGGTCCTAATGAAGCTTTCTTT
TRBJ1-4 | TRBD1 | . | TRBV4-1 | CASSRTPGGGKGEKLFF | TGCGCCAGCAGCCGGACCCCCGGAGGGGGCAAGGGTGAAAAACTGTTTTTT
TRBJ1-2 | . | . | TRBV28 | CASKPAQAWASYGYTF | TGTGCCAGCAAACCGGCGCAAGCCTGGGCTTCGTATGGCTACACCTTC
TRBJ2-1 | . | . | TRBV4-2 | CASSPTRSSYNEQFF | TGTGCCAGCAGCCCGACCCGGAGCTCCTACAATGAGCAGTTCTTC
TRBJ1-2 | TRBD1 | . | TRBV6-5 | CASISGGAGKNGYTF | TGTGCCAGCATCTCAGGGGGCGCGGGAAAAAATGGCTACACCTTC
TRBJ1-1 | . | . | TRBV7-2 | CASSRSLLRFGMNTEAFF | TGTGCCAGCAGCAGATCCTTGCTTAGGTTCGGGATGAACACTGAAGCTTTCTTT